Shown below are 24 T cell receptor beta chains from a single sample sequenced in a study of cytomegalovirus exposure and HLA in healthy donors. A multiplex PCR was run with 60 Vbeta primers and 13 Jbeta primers. Sequencing used immunoSEQ multiplex PCR; TCRdb keeps in-frame clones, though not all of them. Of about 160,000 clones listed, roughly 85% are singletons. The sample was PBMCs. These receptors were obtained from a male donor in good health and CMV-seropositive.

The CDR3 DNA follows: TGTGCCTTGGAAGAGGCCAGCTCCTACGAGCAGTACTTC. Translation gives CALEEASSYEQYF. The chain recombines TRBV30 with TRBJ2-7; D gene uncertain. The germline gives CDR1 GTSNPN, CDR2 SVGIG (reference sequence). The CDR3 contains 13 residues. The V end lost 7 bases, the J end lost 0 bases, and 13 bases lay between the germline ends. The full variable domain, with the rest looked up from reference TRBV30 and TRBJ2-7, is SQTIHQWPATLVQPVGSPLSLECTVEGTSNPNLYWYRQAAGRGLQLLFYSVGIGQISSEVPQNLSASRPQDRQFILSSKKLLLSDSGFYLCALEEASSYEQYFGPGTRLTVT.

V gene TRBV6-5 combines with J gene TRBJ1-2; the D gene is possibly TRBD1 (5 bases). CDR1 and CDR2 (germline): MNHEY, SVGAGI. Trimming pared 5 bases from V and 4 bases from J, leaving 17 bases between. This CDR3 comprises 15 residues. The CDR3, as DNA: TGTGCCAGCAGTCCGGAAGAGGACATCTTCTATGGCTACACCTTC. Its protein is CASSPEEDIFYGYTF.

The chain carries TRBV5-1 and TRBJ1-1; TRBD1 aligns across 10 bases. V gave up 4 bases and J gave up 4 bases; unmatched junction bases: 13. This CDR3 spans 17 amino acids. Germline-derived CDR1 and CDR2 are SGHRS and YFSETQ. CDR3 protein: CASSLGQGDLGGTEAFF. CDR3 bases: TGCGCCAGCAGCCTCGGACAGGGGGATTTGGGGGGCACTGAAGCTTTCTTT.

The rearrangement links TRBV7-2 to TRBJ1-2; D not certain. With 5 bases removed from V and 0 bases from J, the gap between germline ends came to 19 bases. This CDR3 has 17 residues. Germline CDR1 and CDR2: SGHTA and FQGNSA. The CDR3 reads CASSPTPPPSANYGYTF. The DNA for the CDR3 is TGTGCCAGCAGCCCTACGCCTCCGCCTTCCGCTAACTATGGCTACACCTTC.

The chain combines TRBV7-2 with TRBJ2-5; D may be TRBD2 (7 bases). The length of the CDR3 is 13 residues. The germline V gene encodes CDR1 SGHTA and CDR2 FQGNSA. Trimming left V 4 bases short and J 4 bases short, with 10 bases between. The CDR3 region has the DNA TGTGCCAGCAGCTACGCGGGGGCAGAGACCCAGTACTTC. It codes for CASSYAGAETQYF.

V usage is TRBV11-2 and J usage is TRBJ1-5; 7 nucleotides match TRBD1. With 3 bases clipped from V and 2 bases from J, the junction kept 1 base outside the gene matches. The CDR3 is made up of 14 amino acids. Germline-derived CDR1 and CDR2 are SGHAT and FQNNGV. In nucleotides, the CDR3 is TGTGCCAGCAGCTTCGGACAGGGCAATCAGCCCCAGCATTTT. Amino acid sequence: CASSFGQGNQPQHF.

The V gene is TRBV5-1, the J gene TRBJ1-1, with 7 bases that match TRBD1. V was clipped by 2 bases and J by 1 base; unmatched bases: 5. Germline-derived CDR1 and CDR2 are SGHRS and YFSETQ. The CDR3 is 15 amino acids. The CDR3 sequence is CASSFRQGPNTEAFF. The CDR3 nucleotides are TGCGCCAGCAGCTTCCGACAGGGCCCGAACACTGAAGCTTTCTTT. Supplemented by reference TRBV5-1 and TRBJ1-1, the full variable domain reads KAGVTQTPRYLIKTRGQQVTLSCSPISGHRSVSWYQQTPGQGLQFLFEYFSETQRNKGNFPGRFSGRQFSNSRSEMNVSTLELGDSALYLCASSFRQGPNTEAFFGQGTRLTVV.

The J gene is TRBJ1-1, the V gene TRBV28, with D possibly TRBD1 on 5 matching bases. This CDR3 is built from 13 residues. Germline CDR1 is MDHEN and CDR2 is SYDVKM. The V gene lost 6 bases and the J gene lost 4 bases, with 12 bases spanning the gap. CDR3: CASRRGGITEAFF. Here the CDR3 DNA reads TGTGCCAGCAGGAGGGGAGGTATCACTGAAGCTTTCTTT.

The chain is built from TRBV10-3 and TRBJ2-1; 9 bases match TRBD1. Germline CDR1 ENHRY, CDR2 SYGVKD. V lost 1 base to trimming and J lost 8 bases; unmatched junction nucleotides: 6. The CDR3 sequence is 15 residues long. CDR3 nucleotide sequence: TGTGCCATCAGTGAGTGGGACAGGGAGGAGCATGAGCAGTTCTTC. Translation gives CAISEWDREEHEQFF.

The chain combines TRBV5-1 with TRBJ2-5; 10 bases are shared with TRBD2. V shed 4 bases and J 1 base; nucleotides not matched to a gene: 7. The CDR3 sequence is 16 residues long. CDR1 SGHRS and CDR2 YFSETQ come from the germline V gene. DNA of the CDR3: TGCGCCAGCAGCCAGGCCCGACTAGCGGGCCAAGAGACCCAGTACTTC. Residues: CASSQARLAGQETQYF. The whole variable domain, remainder taken from reference TRBV5-1 and TRBJ2-5, is KAGVTQTPRYLIKTRGQQVTLSCSPISGHRSVSWYQQTPGQGLQFLFEYFSETQRNKGNFPGRFSGRQFSNSRSEMNVSTLELGDSALYLCASSQARLAGQETQYFGPGTRLLVL.

This rearrangement joins TRBV15 to TRBJ2-4; tentative D call: TRBD2 (5 bases). CDR1 and CDR2 (germline): LNHNV, YYDKDF (reference sequence). CDR3 length: 15 amino acids. V lost 2 bases to trimming and J lost 4 bases, with 12 bases between them. The CDR3 region is CATSRRVEGKNIQYF. The DNA of the CDR3 is TGTGCCACCAGCAGACGAGTAGAGGGTAAAAACATTCAGTACTTC. The variable domain in full, with the rest retrieved from reference TRBV15 and TRBJ2-4, is DAMVIQNPRYQVTQFGKPVTLSCSQTLNHNVMYWYQQKSSQAPKLLFHYYDKDFNNEADTPDNFQSRRPNTSFCFLDIRSPGLGDTAMYLCATSRRVEGKNIQYFGAGTRLSVL.

The gene calls are TRBV5-6 and TRBJ1-2; D is possibly TRBD1 (5 bases). The CDR3 is 13 amino acids. The germline V gene has CDR1 SGHDT and CDR2 YYEEEE. V was cut by 0 bases and J by 3 bases, with 6 bases left in between. The CDR3, as DNA: TGTGCCAGCAGCTTGGAGGGGTACTATGGCTACACCTTC. It codes for CASSLEGYYGYTF.

The chain has TRBV2 and TRBJ1-6; 8 bases match TRBD1. V was pared by 10 bases and J by 5 bases, with 4 bases of the junction left unmatched. CDR1 SNHLY and CDR2 FYNNEI come from the germline V gene. This CDR3 spans 13 amino acids. CDR3 sequence (DNA): TGTGCCACGACGGGACAGGATAATTCACCCCTCCACTTT. Its translation is CATTGQDNSPLHF.

The rearrangement links TRBV13 to TRBJ2-1; 15 nucleotides line up with TRBD2. Trimming at V came to 2 bases and at J to 0 bases, leaving 8 bases not matched to a gene. Germline-derived CDR1 and CDR2 are PRHDT and FYEKMQ (reference sequence). There are 20 residues in the CDR3. The CDR3 here is CASSLYSRTSGRASYNEQFF. CDR3 sequence (DNA): TGTGCCAGCAGCTTATATTCCCGGACTAGCGGGAGGGCCTCCTACAATGAGCAGTTCTTC. Using reference TRBV13 and TRBJ2-1 for the parts outside the CDR3, the full variable domain is AAGVIQSPRHLIKEKRETATLKCYPIPRHDTVYWYQQGPGQDPQFLISFYEKMQSDKGSIPDRFSAQQFSDYHSELNMSSLELGDSALYFCASSLYSRTSGRASYNEQFFGPGTRLTVL.

V gene TRBV7-2 combines with J gene TRBJ2-2; 7 nucleotides line up with TRBD1. Per germline, CDR1 SGHTA and CDR2 FQGNSA. Trimming took 6 bases from V and 1 from J; bases not matched to a gene: 2. There are 14 residues in the CDR3. CDR3 sequence (DNA): TGTGCCAGCAGTCGACAGGGGAACACCGGGGAGCTGTTTTTT. Protein product: CASSRQGNTGELFF.

Comments on this clone: This CDR3 is also generated by other DNA sequences in the sample. The V gene is TRBV28, the J gene TRBJ1-5; D remains unclear. Trimming took off 6 bases at V and 1 base at J, with 4 bases between the two ends. Germline V gene lookup returns CDR1 MDHEN and CDR2 SYDVKM. The CDR3 sequence is 12 residues long. The CDR3 spells CASRESNQPQHF. The CDR3 DNA is TGTGCCAGCAGGGAGAGCAATCAGCCCCAGCATTTT.

This clone was counted between two and nine times. This same CDR3 is encoded by further DNA sequences in the sample. This chain links TRBV30 with TRBJ1-1; 7 bases fit TRBD1. The ends lost 5 bases at V and 0 bases at J; junction bases unmatched: 3. The CDR3 runs 13 residues. From germline, CDR1 is GTSNPN and CDR2 SVGIG (reference sequence). For the CDR3, the DNA is TGTGCCTGGCGACAGGGTTTGAACACTGAAGCTTTCTTT. Translated, it gives CAWRQGLNTEAFF.

A note on this clone: The same CDR3 also results from other DNA sequences found in this sample. This chain joins TRBV28 and TRBJ2-2, with unresolved D. The CDR3 contains 12 residues. Deletions cut 6 bases from V and 6 bases from J, with 8 bases between. Per germline, CDR1 MDHEN and CDR2 SYDVKM. The CDR3 sequence is CASRPVSGELFF. The CDR3 nucleotides read TGTGCCAGCAGACCGGTTTCCGGGGAGCTGTTTTTT.

This clone was found a few times. Other DNA variants within this sample encode the same CDR3. V gene TRBV6-5 combines with J gene TRBJ1-2, with 9 bases that match TRBD1. V shed 2 bases and J 8 bases; nucleotides not matched to a gene: 3. CDR1 and CDR2 from the germline V gene are MNHEY and SVGAGI. The CDR3 loop spans 13 amino acids. The CDR3 sequence is CASSYRQGGGYTF. For the CDR3, the DNA is TGTGCCAGCAGTTACCGACAGGGGGGCGGCTACACCTTC.

V and J are TRBV28 and TRBJ2-7; D is perhaps TRBD2 (5 bases). The CDR3 consists of 12 residues. CDR1 and CDR2 (germline): MDHEN, SYDVKM. With 6 bases removed from V and 12 bases from J, the gap between germline ends came to 18 bases. As DNA, the CDR3 is TGTGCCAGCAGCCCCGCCCTGAGGGTATGGTACTTC. This encodes CASSPALRVWYF.

The chain couples TRBV5-1 to TRBJ1-2, with a tentative D call TRBD1 (5 bases). In germline, CDR1 is SGHRS, CDR2 YFSETQ. V dropped 1 base and J dropped 4 bases, with 17 bases sitting between them. This CDR3 is built from 16 residues. In DNA form, the CDR3 reads TGCGCCAGCAGCTTGAGACCCGGGGGGGAAATCTATGGCTACACCTTC. Protein sequence: CASSLRPGGEIYGYTF.

In its sample, this clone was seen once. The rearrangement links TRBV6-6 to TRBJ1-1; no clear D gene. With 0 bases removed from V and 1 base from J, the gap between germline ends came to 12 bases. Germline-derived CDR1 and CDR2 are MNHNY and SVGAGI (reference sequence). The CDR3 has 16 amino acids. The DNA of the CDR3 is TGTGCCAGCAGTTACTCCTCCCCCAGGTCGAACACTGAAGCTTTCTTT. It codes for CASSYSSPRSNTEAFF.

The chain employs TRBV28 and TRBJ1-2, with D possibly being TRBD1 (5 bases). The CDR3 spans 14 residues. CDR1 MDHEN and CDR2 SYDVKM come from the germline V gene. V lost 7 bases, J lost 4 bases, and 16 bases lay in between. CDR3 sequence (DNA): TGTGCCAGCATCCTGGGGGGGTCAGGCTATGGCTACACCTTC. It yields the protein CASILGGSGYGYTF.

This clone was seen just once. This sequence joins TRBV18 and TRBJ2-7; 7 bases are shared with TRBD1. Per germline, CDR1 KGHSH and CDR2 LQKENI. Unmatched junction bases numbered 7, after V lost 6 bases and J lost 5 bases. The CDR3 has 13 residues. The CDR3 DNA reads as TGTGCCAGCTCCGGGACAGCGTCCAACGAGCAGTACTTC. Protein product: CASSGTASNEQYF.